The clone carrying this T cell receptor (beta chain) was recorded many times. Its antigen is still unknown. This entry is derived from a study of T cells in Graves' hyperthyroidism and ophthalmopathy. Study-wide results and caveats: From stable hyperthyroidism, ophthalmopathy was separated by a 13 V-J model. Model output signaled ophthalmopathy a median 6.5 months ahead of onset.

The CDR3 consists of 15 residues. CDR1 is SQVTM, CDR2 ANQGSEA, per germline. Deletions cut 7 bases from V and 2 bases from J, with 18 bases between. Researchers took RNA transcripts and amplified the TCR beta CDR3 regions from them. Initially, a first-round RT-PCR of the TCR CDR3 employed the HTBI primer set. A single record per CDR3 protein comes from TCRdb applying MiXCR to the multiplex PCR reads. The sample includes some 510,000 distinct CDR3 sequences, roughly 46% seen only once; the top ten take nearly 8.5%. Specimen: peripheral blood or thyroid tissue (not recorded which). The clonotype was recovered from a woman under 30 with Graves' hyperthyroidism. This chain uses TRBV29-1 with TRBJ1-5; D remains unclear. Here the CDR3 reads CSALIAGSGNQPQHF. As DNA, the CDR3 is TGCAGCGCGCTGATCGCGGGTAGCGGCAATCAGCCCCAGCATTTT.